This entry lists 15 T cell receptor beta chains sequenced from one sample in a study of blood T cells in healthy people across ages. Using a J-beta primer mix together with a sample-barcoded 5' primer, a second PCR was run for about 6 to 12 cycles. A single record per CDR3 protein comes from TCRdb applying MiXCR to the 5' RACE reads. Of some 1,800,000 distinct CDR3 sequences in the sample, about two fifths were seen once. Material: blood. Receptors were obtained from a human donor in good health.

This clonotype has a handful of counts. The V gene is TRBV29-1, the J gene TRBJ2-3; D remains unclear. Germline CDR1 and CDR2: SQVTM and ANQGSEA. CDR3 length: 11 amino acids. V lost 8 bases, J lost 4 bases, and 10 bases lay in between. CDR3 sequence (DNA): TGCAGCTTTGGGCGGTCAGATACGCAGTATTTT. Protein product: CSFGRSDTQYF.

Concerning this clonotype itself: An end of the junction differs from the germline gene, which may be a read error. The chain joins TRBV7-3 to TRBJ1-2; D is possibly TRBD1 (6 bases). The CDR3 length is 15 residues. The germline gives CDR1 SGHTA, CDR2 FQGTGA. The CDR3 loop is CTSSLSGADWYGYTF. CDR3 coding DNA: TGTACCAGCAGCTTATCAGGGGCTGATTGGTATGGCTACACCTTC. The full variable domain, with the rest looked up from reference TRBV7-3 and TRBJ1-2, is GAGVSQTPSNKVTEKGKYVELRCDPISGHTALYWYRQSLGQGPEFLIYFQGTGAADDSGLPNDRFFAVRPEGSVSTLKIQRTERGDSAVYLCTSSLSGADWYGYTFGSGTRLTVV.

The J gene is TRBJ2-7, the V gene TRBV7-2; maybe TRBD1 (5 bases). The germline CDR1 and CDR2 sequences are SGHTA and FQGNSA. The CDR3 has 15 amino acids. V was shortened by 2 bases and J by 1 base, with 12 bases between the two germline ends. CDR3 in amino acids: CASSLKATGSYEQYF. CDR3 DNA sequence: TGTGCCAGCAGCTTAAAAGCAACAGGATCCTACGAGCAGTACTTC.

The chain uses TRBV3-1 and TRBJ2-1; D tentatively fits TRBD1 or TRBD2 (5 bases each). CDR1 is LGHDT, CDR2 YNNKEL, per germline (reference sequence). This CDR3 comprises 14 residues. The germline V and J ends were trimmed by 4 bases and 5 bases, with 12 bases remaining between them. CDR3 protein: CASSLPGPNNEQFF. The CDR3 DNA reads as TGTGCCAGCAGCCTGCCGGGGCCCAACAATGAGCAGTTCTTC.

There are a few counts of this clonotype. This rearrangement joins TRBV27 to TRBJ2-7; D unclear. The CDR3 has 12 amino acids. Germline V gene data show CDR1 as MNHEY and CDR2 as SMNVEV (reference sequence). V was clipped by 8 bases and J by 4 bases, with 12 bases between them. In DNA form, the CDR3 reads TGTGCCAGCGGGCCCACTCTATACGAGCAGTACTTC. Amino acid sequence: CASGPTLYEQYF.

Written as DNA, the CDR3 is TGTGCCAGCACCCCGGACAGAAGTAACAATGAGCAGTTCTTC. Protein sequence: CASTPDRSNNEQFF. V is TRBV12-3 or TRBV12-4 and J is TRBJ2-1; a weak D match, TRBD1 (6 bases). V lost 7 bases and J 5 bases, leaving 15 bases between the germline ends. CDR3 length: 14 residues.

The V gene is TRBV6-5, the J gene TRBJ2-1, with D possibly being TRBD1 (5 bases). This CDR3 spans 15 amino acids. CDR1 and CDR2 (germline): MNHEY, SVGAGI. Trimming took off 6 bases at V and 5 bases at J, with 17 bases between the two ends. CDR3 sequence (DNA): TGTGCCAGCAGGATAGGGGCAGGGCGAGACAATGAGCAGTTCTTC. Translated, it gives CASRIGAGRDNEQFF.

This clonotype appeared once. The V call is TRBV7-9, the J call TRBJ1-1; perhaps TRBD1 as D (6 bases). Per germline, CDR1 SEHNR and CDR2 FQNEAQ (reference sequence). V lost 1 base and J lost 3, with 18 bases in between. The CDR3 is 17 residues long. This CDR3 reads CASSLEKRWGLDTEAFF. Here the CDR3 DNA reads TGTGCCAGCAGCTTAGAAAAGCGCTGGGGGCTGGACACTGAAGCTTTCTTT. Full variable domain (remainder filled in from reference TRBV7-9 and TRBJ1-1): DTGVSQNPRHKITKRGQNVTFRCDPISEHNRLYWYRQTLGQGPEFLTYFQNEAQLEKSRLLSDRFSAERPKGSFSTLEIQRTEQGDSAMYLCASSLEKRWGLDTEAFFGQGTRLTVV.

This chain uses TRBV7-9 with TRBJ2-1; D perhaps matches TRBD2 (6 bases). Trimming took off 1 base at V and 6 bases at J, with 16 bases between the two ends. Germline V CDR1 and CDR2: SEHNR, FQNEAQ (reference sequence). CDR3 length: 16 amino acids. The CDR3 bases are TGTGCCAGCAGCTTAGGGGTCGGGGGAGGAGTCAATGAGCAGTTCTTC. It translates to CASSLGVGGGVNEQFF.

V gene TRBV7-2 combines with J gene TRBJ2-1, with TRBD1 identical over 10 bases. CDR1 is SGHTA and CDR2 is FQGNSA in the germline V gene. V shed 5 bases and J 5 bases; nucleotides not matched to a gene: 12. The CDR3 has 17 amino acids. The CDR3 DNA sequence: TGTGCCAGCAGCCCCGGGGACAGGGGATACCCACACAATGAGCAGTTCTTC. This gives the protein CASSPGDRGYPHNEQFF.

The sample holds a few counts of this clonotype. The chain is built from TRBV9 and TRBJ2-1; D is perhaps TRBD2 (5 bases). The ends were cut back, 1 base at V and 6 bases at J, with 8 bases in the middle. The CDR3 has 13 residues. From germline, CDR1 is SGDLS and CDR2 YYNGEE. CDR3 region: CASSVRAGNEQFF. The CDR3 DNA reads TGTGCCAGCAGCGTAAGGGCGGGCAATGAGCAGTTCTTC.

This clonotype has just a few counts. The chain couples TRBV20-1 to TRBJ2-5; 8 nucleotides match TRBD1. V trimming: 6 bases; J trimming: 2 bases; junction bases outside the gene matches: 5. Germline-derived CDR1 and CDR2 are DFQATT and SNEGSKA (reference sequence). This CDR3 is 13 amino acids long. CDR3 in amino acids: CSAPGQAQETQYF. CDR3 nucleotide sequence: TGCAGTGCGCCGGGACAGGCACAAGAGACCCAGTACTTC.

About this clonotype: A read error may account for a junction end that differs from germline. CDR3 region: CACSLVPGTGNGYTF. In nucleotides, the CDR3 is TGTGCCTGCAGCTTAGTTCCCGGGACAGGGAACGGCTACACCTTC. J is TRBJ1-2 and V is TRBV7-2, with 9 bases matching TRBD1. The CDR3 is 15 amino acids. CDR1 and CDR2 from the germline V gene are SGHTA and FQGNSA.

The V gene is TRBV20-1, the J gene TRBJ1-6; D gene unclear. Germline-derived CDR1 and CDR2 are DFQATT and SNEGSKA (reference sequence). Trimming removed 3 bases at V and 8 bases at J, with 11 bases between. The CDR3 sequence is 13 residues long. CDR3 region: CSASHIRDSPLHF. CDR3 DNA: TGCAGTGCTAGTCATATTCGGGATTCACCCCTCCACTTT.

V gene TRBV7-2 combines with J gene TRBJ2-5; 10 positions agree with TRBD2. V was clipped by 4 bases and J by 13 bases; unmatched bases: 15. The CDR3 spans 15 residues. CDR1 is SGHTA, CDR2 FQGNSA, per germline. The CDR3 loop reads CASSWALAGEGERYF. The CDR3 DNA sequence: TGTGCCAGCAGCTGGGCCCTAGCGGGGGAAGGGGAGCGGTACTTC.